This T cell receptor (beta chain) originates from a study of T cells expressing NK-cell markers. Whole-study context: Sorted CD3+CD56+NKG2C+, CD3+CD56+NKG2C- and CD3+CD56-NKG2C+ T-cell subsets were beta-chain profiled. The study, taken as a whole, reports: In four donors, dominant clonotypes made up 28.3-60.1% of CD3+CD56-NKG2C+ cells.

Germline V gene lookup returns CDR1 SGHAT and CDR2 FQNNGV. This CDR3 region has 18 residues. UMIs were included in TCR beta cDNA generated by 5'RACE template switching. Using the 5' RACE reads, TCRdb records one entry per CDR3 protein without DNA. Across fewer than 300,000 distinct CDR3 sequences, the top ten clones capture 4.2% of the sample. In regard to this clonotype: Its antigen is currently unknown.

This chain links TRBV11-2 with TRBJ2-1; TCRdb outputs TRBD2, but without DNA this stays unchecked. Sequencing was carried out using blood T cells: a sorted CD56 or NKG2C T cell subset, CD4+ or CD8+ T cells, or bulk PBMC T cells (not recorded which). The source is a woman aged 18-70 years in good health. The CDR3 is CTSSWPTGRSSSYNEQFF. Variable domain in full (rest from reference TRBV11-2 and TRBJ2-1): EAGVAQSPRYKIIEKRQSVAFWCNPISGHATLYWYQQILGQGPKLLIQFQNNGVVDDSQLPKDRFSAERLKGVDSTLKIQPAKLEDSAVYLCTSSWPTGRSSSYNEQFFGPGTRLTVL.